The 32 T cell receptor beta chains below come from one sample, sequenced in a study of T-cell memory formation after mild COVID-19. One entry per CDR3 protein, called by TCRdb with MiXCR from the 5' RACE reads. In the table there are approximately 290,000 distinct CDR3 sequences, less than 9.5% of which are singletons. Sequencing used PBMCs or a T cell subset sorted from them (not recorded which). Receptor source: a man aged 18 to 35 who had mild COVID-19 (a few samples of this study predate the infection). Cell type and time point are not known.

The sample holds many counts of this clonotype. The V gene is TRBV11-2, the J gene TRBJ2-7; D not resolved. The CDR3 loop spans 13 amino acids. Germline loops: CDR1 SGHAT, CDR2 FQNNGV. Trimming cost V 0 bases and J 1 base, with 4 bases left between them. CDR3 sequence: CASSLDPSYEQYF. In DNA form, the CDR3 reads TGTGCCAGCAGCTTAGACCCTTCCTACGAGCAGTACTTC.

This clonotype was counted between two and nine times. The chain joins TRBV29-1 to TRBJ2-3, with unresolved D. Germline V gene lookup returns CDR1 SQVTM and CDR2 ANQGSEA. The CDR3 is made up of 12 amino acids. V lost 1 base and J 6 bases, leaving 8 bases between the germline ends. CDR3 coding DNA: TGCAGCGTTGAAGTGCGGTTGGATACGCAGTATTTT. This encodes CSVEVRLDTQYF.

This clonotype has at least ten counts. The V and J genes are TRBV7-2 and TRBJ2-1; TRBD2 matches at 9 bases. Germline V lookup: CDR1 SGHTA, CDR2 FQGNSA. This CDR3 has 15 amino acids. V shed 1 base, J shed 7 bases, and the junction held 5 bases outside the gene matches. The CDR3 is CASSLVAGGPNEQFF. The CDR3 region has the DNA TGTGCCAGCAGCTTAGTCGCGGGGGGGCCTAATGAGCAGTTCTTC.

The sample holds many counts of this clonotype. The chain carries TRBV19 and TRBJ2-1, with D possibly matching TRBD2 (6 bases). CDR1 LNHDA and CDR2 SQIVND come from the germline V gene (reference sequence). Trimming shortened V by 7 bases and J by 12 bases, and 19 bases separated the two germline ends. The CDR3 covers 13 residues. The CDR3 nucleotides read TGTGCCAGTAATAGCGGAAACTCACGTGGGCAGTTCTTC. It codes for CASNSGNSRGQFF.

The J gene is TRBJ2-3, the V gene TRBV21-1; TRBD1 is the table's D call and was not checked against the DNA. TRBV21-1 is shown as a pseudogene. CDR3 length equals 13 residues. CDR3 protein: CASRARLTDTQYF. Here the CDR3 DNA reads TGTGCCAGCCGGGCCAGGTTGACAGATACGCAGTATTTT.

This clonotype was detected many times. V is TRBV5-1 and J is TRBJ1-2; 7 positions agree with TRBD1. Trimming took 5 bases from V and 7 from J; bases not matched to a gene: 8. The CDR3 sequence is 13 residues long. Germline V gives CDR1 SGHRS, CDR2 YFSETQ. CDR3 sequence (DNA): TGCGCCAGCAGATCCGGGACAGTGGCTGGCTACACCTTC. Amino acid sequence: CASRSGTVAGYTF.

This clonotype was seen a few times. V is TRBV5-4 and J is TRBJ2-2; D not resolved. Germline CDR1 SGHNT, CDR2 YYREEE (reference sequence). Trimming removed 1 base from V and 4 bases from J, with 11 bases in between. CDR3 length equals 15 residues. The chain's CDR3 is CASSLRGYPTGELFF. CDR3 DNA: TGTGCCAGCAGCTTGCGAGGTTATCCCACCGGGGAGCTGTTTTTT.

This chain links TRBV7-3 with TRBJ2-1, with D possibly being TRBD2 (6 bases). The CDR3 sequence is 15 residues long. Germline V gene data show CDR1 as SGHTA and CDR2 as FQGTGA. V lost 4 bases, J lost 4 bases, and 14 bases lay in between. Here the CDR3 DNA reads TGTGCCAGCAGCTCCATGGAGGGCACATACAATGAGCAGTTCTTC. Translation: CASSSMEGTYNEQFF.

The rearrangement uses TRBV27 and TRBJ2-2, with D possibly being TRBD2 (5 bases). This CDR3 contains 13 residues. CDR1 and CDR2 from the germline V gene are MNHEY and SMNVEV (reference sequence). Trimming removed 2 bases at V and 7 bases at J, with 8 bases between. The CDR3 bases are TGTGCCAGCAGTTTAGTACGGGGCGGGGAGCTGTTTTTT. Translating it yields CASSLVRGGELFF.

The chain carries TRBV27 and TRBJ2-7, with 13 bases matching TRBD2. The junction had 5 bases not matched to a gene; V was cut back by 8 bases and J by 4 bases. Germline values: CDR1 MNHEY, CDR2 SMNVEV (reference sequence). This CDR3 spans 14 amino acids. CDR3 DNA: TGTGCCAGCTTTCGGACTAGCGGGGGATACGAGCAGTACTTC. As protein: CASFRTSGGYEQYF.

This clonotype occurred many times. Written as DNA, the CDR3 is TGTGCCAGCAGCGCAGGGGAGTACGAGCAGTACGTC. Translation gives CASSAGEYEQYV. The rearrangement uses TRBV5-6 and TRBJ2-7; a possible D gene is TRBD1 (6 bases). The CDR3 loop spans 12 amino acids. Germline lookup yields CDR1 SGHDT and CDR2 YYEEEE. The V and J ends lost 4 bases and 4 bases respectively, with 9 bases between them.

The chain employs TRBV11-2 and TRBJ1-5, with no clear D. The CDR3 consists of 13 residues. The germline V gene has CDR1 SGHAT and CDR2 FQNNGV. V lost 3 bases, J lost 5 bases, and 8 bases lay in between. This chain's CDR3 is CASSFSTDQPQHF. CDR3 DNA sequence: TGTGCCAGCAGCTTCTCGACCGATCAGCCCCAGCATTTT.

This clonotype was picked up a small number of times. The chain carries TRBV10-3 and TRBJ2-3; 8 bases match TRBD1. Germline values: CDR1 ENHRY, CDR2 SYGVKD. The V gene end was trimmed by 5 bases and the J gene end by 0 bases; junction bases not matched to a gene: 1. The CDR3 extends over 14 amino acids. The CDR3 reads CAISRQGSTDTQYF. DNA of the CDR3: TGTGCCATCAGTCGACAGGGGAGCACAGATACGCAGTATTTT.

This chain uses TRBV11-2 with TRBJ2-5; D remains ambiguous. This CDR3 spans 14 amino acids. CDR1 and CDR2 (germline): SGHAT, FQNNGV. V was clipped by 0 bases and J by 2 bases, with 7 bases between them. This CDR3 is CASSLDRHQETQYF. CDR3 DNA sequence: TGTGCCAGCAGCTTAGATCGACATCAAGAGACCCAGTACTTC. The whole variable domain, remainder taken from reference TRBV11-2 and TRBJ2-5, is EAGVAQSPRYKIIEKRQSVAFWCNPISGHATLYWYQQILGQGPKLLIQFQNNGVVDDSQLPKDRFSAERLKGVDSTLKIQPAKLEDSAVYLCASSLDRHQETQYFGPGTRLLVL.

This clonotype was detected many times. The rearrangement joins TRBV29-1 to TRBJ1-1; perhaps TRBD1 as D (6 bases). Trimming took 7 bases from V and 1 from J, leaving 13 bases between them. The CDR3 length is 13 residues. Germline CDR1 is SQVTM and CDR2 is ANQGSEA. The CDR3 DNA sequence: TGCAGCGCTGCGCAGGGGACGAACACTGAAGCTTTCTTT. It is translated as CSAAQGTNTEAFF. The full variable domain, completed using reference TRBV29-1 and TRBJ1-1, is SAVISQKPSRDICQRGTSLTIQCQVDSQVTMMFWYRQQPGQSLTLIATANQGSEATYESGFVIDKFPISRPNLTFSTLTVSNMSPEDSSIYLCSAAQGTNTEAFFGQGTRLTVV.

This clonotype was detected only a few times. The V gene is TRBV4-3, the J gene TRBJ2-1; 8 nucleotides agree with TRBD1. Germline CDR1 is LGHNA and CDR2 is YSLEER. J lost 5 bases, V lost 0 bases, and 9 bases had no gene match. The CDR3 sequence is 17 residues long. The CDR3 is CASSQEERQGANNEQFF. The DNA for the CDR3 is TGCGCCAGCAGCCAAGAAGAGCGGCAGGGGGCGAACAATGAGCAGTTCTTC.

The chain is built from TRBV10-3 and TRBJ2-3; D perhaps matches TRBD1 (5 bases). The CDR3 is made up of 13 amino acids. V was shortened by 7 bases and J by 3 bases, with 11 bases between the two germline ends. Germline lookup yields CDR1 ENHRY and CDR2 SYGVKD. The CDR3 DNA reads as TGTGCCATCATGCAGGGTCGAACAGATACGCAGTATTTT. This gives the protein CAIMQGRTDTQYF.

The V call is TRBV11-2, the J call TRBJ2-1; TRBD2 aligns across 12 bases. Germline CDR1 is SGHAT and CDR2 is FQNNGV. V shed 2 bases and J 9 bases; nucleotides not matched to a gene: 14. The CDR3 has 18 residues. CDR3 amino acids: CASSLILAGGRFWGEQFF. The CDR3 DNA follows: TGTGCCAGCAGCTTAATTCTAGCGGGGGGGCGGTTTTGGGGTGAGCAGTTCTTC.

This clonotype occurred many times. The chain joins TRBV5-1 to TRBJ2-5; 8 positions agree with TRBD1. V gave up 3 bases and J gave up 2 bases; unmatched junction bases: 3. CDR1 is SGHRS, CDR2 YFSETQ, per germline. The CDR3 sequence is 14 residues long. In DNA, the CDR3 is TGCGCCAGCAGCTCCCACAGGGGGCAAGAGACCCAGTACTTC. The encoded protein is CASSSHRGQETQYF.

The chain has TRBV19 and TRBJ1-2; no firm D call. Germline V CDR1 and CDR2: LNHDA, SQIVND (reference sequence). The CDR3 consists of 12 residues. Trimming pared 7 bases from V and 4 bases from J, leaving 10 bases between. The CDR3 DNA reads TGTGCCAGTACTGGCGGAGCCTATGGCTACACCTTC. It translates to CASTGGAYGYTF.

The chain uses TRBV20-1 and TRBJ2-7; tentatively, D is TRBD1 (5 bases). The CDR3 consists of 13 residues. V was shortened by 0 bases and J by 4 bases, with 10 bases between the two germline ends. CDR1 and CDR2 (germline): DFQATT, SNEGSKA (reference sequence). The CDR3 region is CSARDRARYEQYV. The DNA for the CDR3 is TGCAGTGCTAGAGACAGGGCTAGGTACGAGCAGTACGTC.

This clonotype showed up many times. This chain links TRBV6-5 with TRBJ2-2; TRBD1 is a possible D gene (6 bases). Per the germline V gene, CDR1 is MNHEY and CDR2 is SVGAGI. This CDR3 region has 15 residues. V was cut by 5 bases and J by 3 bases, with 13 bases left in between. CDR3 sequence: CASSQGDIYTGELFF. Written as DNA, the CDR3 is TGTGCCAGCAGTCAAGGGGACATTTACACCGGGGAGCTGTTTTTT.

This chain joins TRBV18 and TRBJ2-7; TRBD1 aligns across 7 bases. Germline CDR1 reads KGHSH; CDR2 reads LQKENI. V lost 3 bases and J lost 3; bases outside the gene matches: 8. CDR3 size: 15 residues. The CDR3 DNA is TGTGCCAGCTCACCTACCCGGGACAGCCTCTACGAGCAGTACTTC. Translating it yields CASSPTRDSLYEQYF.

This clonotype was seen a handful of times. The genes are TRBV15 and TRBJ2-7; TRBD1 aligns across 8 bases. The CDR3 contains 16 residues. The germline V gene has CDR1 LNHNV and CDR2 YYDKDF (reference sequence). With 3 bases clipped from V and 3 bases from J, the junction kept 10 bases outside the gene matches. The CDR3 region is CATSSVDRGRRYEQYF. The CDR3 DNA reads as TGTGCCACCAGCAGTGTAGACAGGGGAAGGCGCTACGAGCAGTACTTC.

The table lists this clonotype with a few counts. This chain links TRBV7-3 with TRBJ2-5, with 8 bases that match TRBD2. Looked up from germline, CDR1 is SGHTA and CDR2 is FQGTGA. The CDR3 has 19 amino acids. V was clipped by 7 bases and J by 0 bases; unmatched bases: 19. CDR3: CASKRPDRRLAKYQETQYF. In DNA form, the CDR3 reads TGTGCCAGCAAAAGGCCAGACCGAAGACTAGCGAAGTACCAAGAGACCCAGTACTTC.

In this sample, this clonotype turned up many times. The V call is TRBV18, the J call TRBJ1-2; D possibly corresponds to TRBD1 (5 bases). V lost 1 base and J 4 bases, leaving 10 bases between the germline ends. The CDR3 length is 14 residues. Germline V gives CDR1 KGHSH, CDR2 LQKENI. The CDR3 here is CASSPRAGTYGYTF. CDR3 bases: TGTGCCAGCTCACCACGGGCGGGGACCTATGGCTACACCTTC.

This sequence joins TRBV20-1 and TRBJ2-1; tentative D call: TRBD2 (6 bases). CDR1 DFQATT and CDR2 SNEGSKA come from the germline V gene (reference sequence). The CDR3 has 12 residues. CDR3 in amino acids: CTGREPSNEQFF. The CDR3 DNA reads as TGCACCGGCCGGGAGCCCAGCAATGAGCAGTTCTTC.

This clonotype was seen a handful of times. The rearrangement uses TRBV4-3 and TRBJ2-5; TRBD2 matches 8 bases. Trimming cost V 4 bases and J 0 bases; bases outside gene matches: 10. Germline values: CDR1 LGHNA, CDR2 YSLEER. This CDR3 region has 17 residues. CDR3 nucleotides: TGCGCCAGCAGCCCTGTTTTTAGCGGGGAGCACCAAGAGACCCAGTACTTC. Protein product: CASSPVFSGEHQETQYF.

This clonotype was seen a few times. This chain connects TRBV19 to TRBJ1-1; D possibly corresponds to TRBD1 (5 bases). V was clipped by 10 bases and J by 0 bases, with 12 bases between them. The CDR3 runs to 13 residues. CDR1 is LNHDA, CDR2 SQIVND, per germline (reference sequence). CDR3 coding DNA: TGTGCCACCCGGGACCGACTGAACACTGAAGCTTTCTTT. It yields the protein CATRDRLNTEAFF.

This chain connects TRBV4-1 to TRBJ2-7, with 9 bases aligning to TRBD1. Germline lookup yields CDR1 MGHRA and CDR2 YSYEKL. The CDR3 extends over 15 amino acids. The V gene end was trimmed by 0 bases and the J gene end by 3 bases; junction bases not matched to a gene: 3. CDR3 amino acids: CASSQDRDRVYEQYV. CDR3 coding DNA: TGCGCCAGCAGCCAAGACCGGGACAGGGTCTACGAGCAGTACGTC.

V is TRBV12-3 or TRBV12-4 and J is TRBJ2-2; D uncertain. V shed 6 bases and J shed 0 bases, with 11 bases lying between them. This CDR3 comprises 15 residues. DNA for the CDR3: TGTGCCAGCAGCTGGATGATGCCGAACACCGGGGAGCTGTTTTTT. Protein product: CASSWMMPNTGELFF.

V is TRBV12-3 or TRBV12-4 and J is TRBJ2-5; 10 nucleotides agree with TRBD2. The CDR3 runs 15 residues. With 5 bases clipped from V and 5 bases from J, the junction kept 8 bases outside the gene matches. CDR3 region: CASSQRAGGIETQYF. The CDR3 nucleotides read TGTGCCAGCAGTCAACGAGCGGGGGGGATTGAGACCCAGTACTTC.